The sequence of this TCR beta chain was determined in a study of siplizumab effects on memory and regulatory T cells. Study-wide results and limits: The naive T cell population seemed more diverse than memory cells and seemed a major contributor to the alloresponse.

Repertoires were generated with immunoSEQ multiplex PCR, while TCRdb's copy carries only in-frame clones and drops some. Of 97,000 or so clones detected, 80% to 95% appear once; the ten largest clones hold approximately 1.2%. On this clone: Its matching antigen is unknown.

The germline CDR1 and CDR2 sequences are GTSNPN and SVGIG (reference sequence). The ends were cut back, 0 bases at V and 3 bases at J, with 11 bases in the middle. The length of the CDR3 is 14 residues. V and J are TRBV30 and TRBJ1-2; D is unclear. This receptor was obtained from a human donor in good health. The sample taken for sequencing was CD4+ T cells sorted from blood. CDR3 loop: CAWSVQSNYYGYTF. The DNA of the CDR3 is TGTGCCTGGAGTGTACAGAGCAATTACTATGGCTACACCTTC.